These 20 T cell receptor beta chains were all obtained from the same sample, sequenced in a study of T cell responses to AZD1222 COVID-19 vaccine (dated by TCRdb to about 2021). The library was produced with the immunoSEQ multiplex PCR assay. TCRdb stores this immuneACCESS table with in-frame sequences only. Part of the clones is absent; in the studies checked, under half of the shortfall reflects unresolved V genes, and no reason is known for the rest. The sample table contains about 60,000 clones; only one count was recorded for about 83% of them. The leading ten clones occupy about 3.7% of the sample. Explained via the paper, the time point label denotes: about 28 days (+/-7) after the second vaccine dose. The sample was peripheral blood, taken 28 days after the second AZD1222 dose. The receptor set was obtained from an adult who received the AZD1222 COVID-19 vaccine.

A single count supports this clone. The chain employs TRBV7-2 and TRBJ2-1; D tentatively fits TRBD1 or TRBD2 (5 bases each). V lost 5 bases to trimming and J lost 4 bases, with 12 bases between them. Germline-derived CDR1 and CDR2 are SGHTA and FQGNSA. CDR3 size: 14 residues. CDR3 in amino acids: CASSPGPTYNEQFF. CDR3 in DNA: TGTGCCAGCAGCCCGGGACCAACTTACAATGAGCAGTTCTTC.

The chain carries TRBV6-5 and TRBJ1-6; tentative D call: TRBD1 (5 bases). The CDR3 is made up of 12 amino acids. The V gene lost 6 bases and the J gene lost 7 bases, with 7 bases spanning the gap. The V gene's germline CDR1 is MNHEY and CDR2 SVGAGI. The CDR3 is CASRYRNSPLHF. The CDR3 DNA follows: TGTGCCAGCAGGTACAGGAATTCACCCCTCCACTTT.

By share, this clone counts as medium-sized (0.01 to 0.1%). The rearrangement links TRBV20-1 to TRBJ1-5; D unresolved. Deletions cut 3 bases from V and 2 bases from J, with 11 bases between. There are 14 residues in the CDR3. Germline loops: CDR1 DFQATT, CDR2 SNEGSKA (reference sequence). The CDR3 coding sequence is TGCAGTGCTAGTGAGAGGGCAGGCAATCAGCCCCAGCATTTT. Translating gives CSASERAGNQPQHF.

This chain connects TRBV5-1 to TRBJ1-3; possibly TRBD1 for D (5 bases). Germline lookup yields CDR1 SGHRS and CDR2 YFSETQ. This CDR3 has 15 residues. Deletions cut 4 bases from V and 1 base from J, with 12 bases between. This chain's CDR3 is CASSDSGTSGNTIYF. CDR3 bases: TGCGCCAGCAGCGACTCCGGGACGTCTGGAAACACCATATATTTT.

The V and J genes are TRBV4-1 and TRBJ1-6; TRBD1 is a possible D gene (5 bases). CDR1 MGHRA and CDR2 YSYEKL come from the germline V gene. Trimming cost V 0 bases and J 9 bases, with 9 bases left between them. The CDR3 extends over 14 amino acids. CDR3 nucleotides: TGCGCCAGCAGCCAAGAAGGGGAGTTTTCACCCCTCCACTTT. Translating gives CASSQEGEFSPLHF.

In nucleotides, the CDR3 is TGTGCCAGCAGCCCTCTGGTGGGGGGAAACTATGGCTACACCTTC. Its translation: CASSPLVGGNYGYTF. V and J are TRBV11-2 and TRBJ1-2; D may be TRBD1 (5 bases). In germline, CDR1 is SGHAT, CDR2 FQNNGV. V was shortened by 5 bases and J by 2 bases, with 15 bases between the two germline ends. The CDR3 spans 15 residues.

V usage is TRBV29-1 and J usage is TRBJ2-7; D is perhaps TRBD2 (5 bases). With 0 bases removed from V and 2 bases from J, the gap between germline ends came to 11 bases. This CDR3 region has 14 residues. Germline V gives CDR1 SQVTM, CDR2 ANQGSEA. The CDR3 nucleotides are TGCAGCGTTGAAGATCGGGATCGACCCTACGAGCAGTACTTC. Its protein is CSVEDRDRPYEQYF.

This clone was detected only a few times. The chain combines TRBV28 with TRBJ1-2, with TRBD1 identical over 7 bases. J lost 4 bases, V lost 8 bases, and 10 bases had no gene match. Germline lookup yields CDR1 MDHEN and CDR2 SYDVKM. The CDR3 contains 14 residues. Here the CDR3 DNA reads TGTGCCAGCGGACAGGACGTAGAAGCCTATGGCTACACCTTC. It translates to CASGQDVEAYGYTF.

The rearrangement uses TRBV10-3 and TRBJ1-4, with 8 bases fitting TRBD1. The CDR3 is 15 residues long. Trimming at V came to 4 bases and at J to 6 bases, leaving 7 bases not matched to a gene. CDR1 and CDR2 from the germline V gene are ENHRY and SYGVKD. For the CDR3, the DNA is TGTGCCATCAGTGCCAGGACAGGGAGAGATGAAAAACTGTTTTTT. This gives the protein CAISARTGRDEKLFF.

The chain carries TRBV7-8 and TRBJ1-2, with TRBD1 matching 8 bases. This CDR3 comprises 13 residues. After removal of 5 bases from V and 6 bases from J, the junction contained 5 bases not matched to a gene. Germline V gives CDR1 SGHVS, CDR2 FQNEAQ. CDR3 coding DNA: TGTGCCAGCAGCCCCACAGGGGGGGATGGCTACACCTTC. Protein product: CASSPTGGDGYTF.

This sequence joins TRBV10-3 and TRBJ2-7; D unclear. Germline V gene lookup returns CDR1 ENHRY and CDR2 SYGVKD. The CDR3 loop spans 17 amino acids. Trimming stripped 3 bases from V and 0 bases from J, with 18 bases between. The CDR3 DNA reads TGTGCCATCAGTGAAATTAGGGTCAGTGATTTCTCCTACGAGCAGTACTTC. It is translated as CAISEIRVSDFSYEQYF.

The chain has TRBV7-9 and TRBJ2-5, with D possibly matching TRBD2 (6 bases). Germline values: CDR1 SEHNR, CDR2 FQNEAQ (reference sequence). The CDR3 length is 16 residues. V dropped 6 bases and J dropped 0 bases, with 17 bases sitting between them. Here the CDR3 DNA reads TGTGCCAGCAGGCCCATAGGGACTCGAGACCAAGAGACCCAGTACTTC. Its translation: CASRPIGTRDQETQYF.

V usage is TRBV5-4 and J usage is TRBJ1-1; weak D call: TRBD1 (5 bases). The V and J ends lost 4 bases and 5 bases respectively, with 15 bases between them. The CDR3 consists of 14 residues. The germline CDR1 and CDR2 sequences are SGHNT and YYREEE (reference sequence). DNA for the CDR3: TGTGCCAGCAGCCCAGGAGGGGAAGGGACTGAAGCTTTCTTT. It encodes CASSPGGEGTEAFF. Together with reference TRBV5-4 and TRBJ1-1, the CDR3 gives the full variable domain: ETGVTQSPTHLIKTRGQQVTLRCSSQSGHNTVSWYQQALGQGPQFIFQYYREEENGRGNFPPRFSGLQFPNYSSELNVNALELDDSALYLCASSPGGEGTEAFFGQGTRLTVV.

V and J are TRBV20-1 and TRBJ2-7, with D perhaps TRBD1 (6 bases). Trimming took off 3 bases at V and 1 base at J, with 13 bases between the two ends. CDR1 is DFQATT, CDR2 SNEGSKA, per germline (reference sequence). The CDR3 runs to 14 residues. In DNA, the CDR3 is TGCAGTGCTAGTCTAACAGGGTCGTCCTACGAGCAGTACTTC. Translation: CSASLTGSSYEQYF.

This clone appeared a few times. The rearrangement links TRBV27 to TRBJ1-4; TRBD1 matches 7 bases. The junction had 10 bases not matched to a gene; V was cut back by 7 bases and J by 8 bases. Germline V gene sequence: CDR1 MNHEY, CDR2 SMNVEV (reference sequence). The CDR3 has 14 residues. CDR3 protein: CASIPTGDCEKLFF. The CDR3 DNA reads TGTGCCAGCATTCCAACAGGGGACTGCGAAAAACTGTTTTTT.

The chain combines TRBV6-5 with TRBJ1-1, with D unresolved. Germline V gives CDR1 MNHEY, CDR2 SVGAGI. The CDR3 runs to 12 residues. The V end lost 6 bases, the J end lost 3 bases, and 8 bases lay between the germline ends. The CDR3, as DNA: TGTGCCAGCAGAGACCCGGACACTGAAGCTTTCTTT. Amino acids: CASRDPDTEAFF.

This chain joins TRBV5-1 and TRBJ2-2; D remains unclear. The CDR3 has 15 residues. V lost 0 bases and J 3 bases, leaving 9 bases between the germline ends. Germline V CDR1 and CDR2: SGHRS, YFSETQ. The CDR3 spells CASSLGLIYTGELFF. DNA for the CDR3: TGCGCCAGCAGCTTGGGTCTGATATACACCGGGGAGCTGTTTTTT.

In DNA form, the CDR3 reads TGCGCCAGCAGCTTGGTGTCAGGGTATAATGAAAAACTGTTTTTT. Protein: CASSLVSGYNEKLFF. This sequence joins TRBV5-1 and TRBJ1-4; the D gene is possibly TRBD1 (5 bases). The CDR3 contains 15 residues. Per germline, CDR1 SGHRS and CDR2 YFSETQ. V lost 0 bases and J 4 bases, leaving 10 bases between the germline ends.

The gene calls are TRBV11-1 and TRBJ1-1; no reliable D call. The CDR3 has 13 amino acids. V was shortened by 3 bases and J by 3 bases, with 8 bases between the two germline ends. Germline CDR1 reads SGHAT; CDR2 reads FQDESV (reference sequence). The CDR3 region is CASSLWSDTEAFF. CDR3 nucleotide sequence: TGTGCCAGCAGCTTGTGGTCGGACACTGAAGCTTTCTTT.

The sample holds a few counts of this clone. This chain uses TRBV2 with TRBJ1-5, with a tentative D call TRBD1 (5 bases). This CDR3 comprises 14 residues. V was shortened by 6 bases and J by 7 bases, with 16 bases between the two germline ends. Germline lookup yields CDR1 SNHLY and CDR2 FYNNEI. CDR3 residues: CASRRGSGGQPQHF. Here the CDR3 DNA reads TGTGCCAGCAGACGGGGGAGTGGAGGGCAGCCCCAGCATTTT. Variable domain in full (rest from reference TRBV2 and TRBJ1-5): EPEVTQTPSHQVTQMGQEVILRCVPISNHLYFYWYRQILGQKVEFLVSFYNNEISEKSEIFDDQFSVERPDGSNFTLKIRSTKLEDSAMYFCASRRGSGGQPQHFGDGTRLSIL.